The present TCR beta chain was sequenced within a study of cytomegalovirus exposure and HLA in healthy donors. About this clone itself: Antigen specificity is unknown.

The protocol was immunoSEQ multiplex PCR, while the TCRdb copy is restricted to in-frame clones and leaves out a portion. Seen here are fewer than 150,000 clones, roughly 88% observed once, and the top ten hold around 8%. Germline lookup yields CDR1 SGHNT and CDR2 YYREEE (reference sequence). The CDR3 length is 15 residues. V lost 3 bases to trimming and J lost 7 bases; unmatched junction nucleotides: 4. General study results and limits: In vitro, three CMV-associated chains proved specific for CMV antigens. Reportedly, diagnosis of cytomegalovirus status by the classifier showed high specificity and sensitivity.

The TCR was taken from a woman aged 18-29 years in good health and CMV-seropositive. J is TRBJ2-7 and V is TRBV5-4; 16 nucleotides agree with TRBD2. Sequenced sample: PBMCs. In nucleotides, the CDR3 is TGTGCCAGCAGCTCGGGGACTAGCGGGGGGGAGGAGCAGTACTTC. Amino acids: CASSSGTSGGEEQYF. Based on the CDR3 plus reference TRBV5-4 and TRBJ2-7, the full variable domain is ETGVTQSPTHLIKTRGQQVTLRCSSQSGHNTVSWYQQALGQGPQFIFQYYREEENGRGNFPPRFSGLQFPNYSSELNVNALELDDSALYLCASSSGTSGGEEQYFGPGTRLTVT.